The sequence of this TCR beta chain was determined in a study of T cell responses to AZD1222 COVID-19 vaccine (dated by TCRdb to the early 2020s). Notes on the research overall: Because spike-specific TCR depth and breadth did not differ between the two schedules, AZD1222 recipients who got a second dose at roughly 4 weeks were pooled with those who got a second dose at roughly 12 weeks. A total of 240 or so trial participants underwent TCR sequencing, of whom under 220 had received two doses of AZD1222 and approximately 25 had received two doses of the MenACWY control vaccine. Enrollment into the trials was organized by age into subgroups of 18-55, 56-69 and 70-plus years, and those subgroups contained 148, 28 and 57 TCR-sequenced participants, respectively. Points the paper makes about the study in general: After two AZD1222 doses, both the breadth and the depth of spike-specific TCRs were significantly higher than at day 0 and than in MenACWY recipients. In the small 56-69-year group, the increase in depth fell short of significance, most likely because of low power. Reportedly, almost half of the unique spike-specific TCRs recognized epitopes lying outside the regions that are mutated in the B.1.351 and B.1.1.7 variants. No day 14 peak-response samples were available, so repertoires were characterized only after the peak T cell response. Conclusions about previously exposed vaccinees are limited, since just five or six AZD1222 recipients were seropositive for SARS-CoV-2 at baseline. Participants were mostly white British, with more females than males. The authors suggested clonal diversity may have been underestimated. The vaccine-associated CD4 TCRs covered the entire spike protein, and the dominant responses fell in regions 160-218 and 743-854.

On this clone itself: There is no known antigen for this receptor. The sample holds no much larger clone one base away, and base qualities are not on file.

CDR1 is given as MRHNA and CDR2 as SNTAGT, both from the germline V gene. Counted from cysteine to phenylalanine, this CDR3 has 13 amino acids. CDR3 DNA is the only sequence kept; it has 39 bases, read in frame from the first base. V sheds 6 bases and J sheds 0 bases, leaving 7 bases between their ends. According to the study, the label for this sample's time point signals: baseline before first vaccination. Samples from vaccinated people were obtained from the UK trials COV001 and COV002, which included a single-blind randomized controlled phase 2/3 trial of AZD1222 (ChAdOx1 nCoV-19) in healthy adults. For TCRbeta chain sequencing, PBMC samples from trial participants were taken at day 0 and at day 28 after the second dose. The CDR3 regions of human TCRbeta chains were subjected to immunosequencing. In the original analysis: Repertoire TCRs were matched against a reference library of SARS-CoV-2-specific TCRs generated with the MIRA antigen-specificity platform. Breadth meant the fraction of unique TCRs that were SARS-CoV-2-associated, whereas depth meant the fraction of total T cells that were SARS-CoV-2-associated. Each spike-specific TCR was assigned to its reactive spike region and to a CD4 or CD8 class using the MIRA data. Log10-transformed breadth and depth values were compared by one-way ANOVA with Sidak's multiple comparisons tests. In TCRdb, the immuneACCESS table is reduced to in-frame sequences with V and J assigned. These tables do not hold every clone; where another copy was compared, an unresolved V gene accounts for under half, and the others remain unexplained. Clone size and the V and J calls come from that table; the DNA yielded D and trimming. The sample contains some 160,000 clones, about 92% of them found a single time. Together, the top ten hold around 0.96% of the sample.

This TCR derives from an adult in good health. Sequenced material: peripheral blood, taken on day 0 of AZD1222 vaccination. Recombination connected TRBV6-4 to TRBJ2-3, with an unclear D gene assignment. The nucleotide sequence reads TGTGCCAGCAGGGCGACGAGCACAGATACGCAGTATTTT. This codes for CASRATSTDTQYF.